Listed below are T cell receptor beta chains from one sample, sequenced in a study of T-cell reconstitution after alpha-beta-depleted transplantation in children. TCRdb used MiXCR to reprocess the PCR reads, holding one entry per CDR3 protein. The sample comprises some 300,000 distinct CDR3 sequences, around 7.3% of which are singletons, and about 9.3% rests with the top ten. The sequenced sample was peripheral blood, obtained 360 days after TCRalphabeta/CD19-depleted stem cell transplant. The receptor source for this set is a female patient between 2 and 15 years old who had a stem cell transplant for Fanconi anemia, so the T cells may come from the graft donor. The conserved cysteine and the conserved F or W are not part of the CDR3 here. Each record gives: J gene, V gene, CDR3 protein.

j_call: TRBJ2-7
v_call: TRBV4-1
cdr3_aa: ASSHPGQGLYEQY

j_call: TRBJ2-7
v_call: TRBV12-3/TRBV12-4
cdr3_aa: ASSQSGTDGEQY

j_call: TRBJ2-7
v_call: TRBV7-2
cdr3_aa: ASSLDSSGFYEQY

j_call: TRBJ2-5
v_call: TRBV2
cdr3_aa: ASSAYSGLETQY

j_call: TRBJ2-7
v_call: TRBV29-1
cdr3_aa: SVEGLREGPVYEQY

j_call: TRBJ1-6
v_call: TRBV4-2
cdr3_aa: ASSQGRVGTANSPLH

j_call: TRBJ2-3
v_call: TRBV24-1
cdr3_aa: ATSGGWGVASTDTQY

j_call: TRBJ2-1
v_call: TRBV10-3
cdr3_aa: AISEINGEGDEQF

j_call: TRBJ2-5
v_call: TRBV7-2
cdr3_aa: ASSRETMETQY

j_call: TRBJ2-5
v_call: TRBV4-2
cdr3_aa: ASSQEDTQETQY

j_call: TRBJ2-7
v_call: TRBV7-9
cdr3_aa: ASSLEPQTGSHYEQY

j_call: TRBJ2-2
v_call: TRBV10-2
cdr3_aa: ASRLAGPTGELF

j_call: TRBJ2-7
v_call: TRBV6-6
cdr3_aa: ASSLATVEQY

j_call: TRBJ2-7
v_call: TRBV7-9
cdr3_aa: ASSSRQGVYEQY

j_call: TRBJ2-7
v_call: TRBV20-1
cdr3_aa: SARDPLTRESSYEQY

j_call: TRBJ1-2
v_call: TRBV10-3
cdr3_aa: AISGPGYPL

j_call: TRBJ1-1
v_call: TRBV20-1
cdr3_aa: SARLNTEAF

j_call: TRBJ1-2
v_call: TRBV5-1
cdr3_aa: ASSVGQEVWYGGYT

j_call: TRBJ2-2
v_call: TRBV4-1
cdr3_aa: ASSTRTQRRSSGELF

j_call: TRBJ1-1
v_call: TRBV7-2
cdr3_aa: ASSSRDMNTEAF

j_call: TRBJ2-2
v_call: TRBV14
cdr3_aa: ASSRSRDITGELF

j_call: TRBJ1-3
v_call: TRBV4-1
cdr3_aa: ASSHLFGPGNTIY

j_call: TRBJ2-1
v_call: TRBV3-1
cdr3_aa: ASSHWGRSANEQF

j_call: TRBJ1-1
v_call: TRBV18
cdr3_aa: ASSRGQGVTEAF

j_call: TRBJ1-1
v_call: TRBV15
cdr3_aa: ATSEAQLNTEAF

j_call: TRBJ1-2
v_call: TRBV12-3/TRBV12-4
cdr3_aa: ASSFDRGGYT

j_call: TRBJ2-2
v_call: TRBV20-1
cdr3_aa: SATRDPITGELF

j_call: TRBJ1-1
v_call: TRBV20-1
cdr3_aa: SARDGNRPNTEAF

j_call: TRBJ1-2
v_call: TRBV5-1
cdr3_aa: ASSQQGDGYT

j_call: TRBJ1-6
v_call: TRBV29-1
cdr3_aa: SVRQGANSPLH

j_call: TRBJ2-2
v_call: TRBV7-9
cdr3_aa: ASSPLAGPIAEPANTGELF

j_call: TRBJ1-5
v_call: TRBV29-1
cdr3_aa: SVVGQHLLQH

j_call: TRBJ2-3
v_call: TRBV7-6
cdr3_aa: ASSLNPGDGVTDTQY

j_call: TRBJ1-2
v_call: TRBV20-1
cdr3_aa: SARDYKTVSYGYT

j_call: TRBJ2-2
v_call: TRBV10-3
cdr3_aa: AISWTGGTNTGELF

j_call: TRBJ2-5
v_call: TRBV20-1
cdr3_aa: SARRGSREETQY

j_call: TRBJ1-1
v_call: TRBV20-1
cdr3_aa: SALDRGLNTEAF

j_call: TRBJ2-1
v_call: TRBV27
cdr3_aa: ASSLPPGGTYNEQF

j_call: TRBJ1-1
v_call: TRBV12-3/TRBV12-4
cdr3_aa: ASSPEGVGTEAF

j_call: TRBJ2-5
v_call: TRBV29-1
cdr3_aa: SVEGSQETQY

j_call: TRBJ1-4
v_call: TRBV4-2
cdr3_aa: ASSLERSNEKLF

j_call: TRBJ1-3
v_call: TRBV12-3/TRBV12-4
cdr3_aa: ASTLERGNTIY

j_call: TRBJ1-2
v_call: TRBV7-9
cdr3_aa: ASSRGRGWIYGYT

j_call: TRBJ1-1
v_call: TRBV29-1
cdr3_aa: SVYVWEGNTEAF

j_call: TRBJ2-2
v_call: TRBV18
cdr3_aa: ASSPVGQGTTGELF

j_call: TRBJ2-5
v_call: TRBV6-5
cdr3_aa: ASSYRDGVETQY

j_call: TRBJ2-7
v_call: TRBV18
cdr3_aa: ASSPPGRGGAYEQY

j_call: TRBJ2-1
v_call: TRBV7-9
cdr3_aa: ASRGGTGSSYNEQF

j_call: TRBJ2-3
v_call: TRBV25-1
cdr3_aa: ASSLGQGTATDTQY

j_call: TRBJ2-6
v_call: TRBV12-3/TRBV12-4
cdr3_aa: ASSRRAAGVLT

j_call: TRBJ2-1
v_call: TRBV15
cdr3_aa: ATSRDPYNEQF

j_call: TRBJ2-1
v_call: TRBV10-3
cdr3_aa: AISESRTSDDNEQF

j_call: TRBJ1-2
v_call: TRBV11-3
cdr3_aa: ASSLDRRYGYT

j_call: TRBJ2-1
v_call: TRBV5-4
cdr3_aa: ASSRNRGLNNEQF

j_call: TRBJ1-2
v_call: TRBV5-1
cdr3_aa: ASRVMGALTDGYT

j_call: TRBJ2-3
v_call: TRBV6-5
cdr3_aa: ASSYSIGTDTQY

j_call: TRBJ2-5
v_call: TRBV10-2
cdr3_aa: ASSPTRTGRETQY

j_call: TRBJ1-2
v_call: TRBV20-1
cdr3_aa: SAALDFGYT

j_call: TRBJ2-1
v_call: TRBV20-1
cdr3_aa: SASRWVNEQF

j_call: TRBJ1-2
v_call: TRBV20-1
cdr3_aa: SAYRTGRSYT